This T cell receptor (beta chain) comes out of a study of blood T cell repertoires in COVID-19. Produced via immunoSEQ multiplex PCR; TCRdb's table is partial and in-frame only. In the table there are approximately 230,000 clones, around 80% of which are singletons. This CDR3 has 14 amino acids. The J segment lost 7 bases and the V segment lost 4 bases, leaving 8 bases of the junction unmatched. From germline, CDR1 is LGHDT and CDR2 YNNKEL (reference sequence). The TCR sequence derives from a man aged 25 to 40 with active or convalescent COVID-19. V and J are TRBV3-1 (or the pseudogene TRBV3-2) and TRBJ2-7, with 9 nucleotides matching TRBD2. Sequenced input: peripheral blood. The CDR3 coding sequence is TGTGCCAGCAGCCGAAATTCTCTAGCGGGGGAGCAGTACTTC. Amino acid sequence: CASSRNSLAGEQYF.